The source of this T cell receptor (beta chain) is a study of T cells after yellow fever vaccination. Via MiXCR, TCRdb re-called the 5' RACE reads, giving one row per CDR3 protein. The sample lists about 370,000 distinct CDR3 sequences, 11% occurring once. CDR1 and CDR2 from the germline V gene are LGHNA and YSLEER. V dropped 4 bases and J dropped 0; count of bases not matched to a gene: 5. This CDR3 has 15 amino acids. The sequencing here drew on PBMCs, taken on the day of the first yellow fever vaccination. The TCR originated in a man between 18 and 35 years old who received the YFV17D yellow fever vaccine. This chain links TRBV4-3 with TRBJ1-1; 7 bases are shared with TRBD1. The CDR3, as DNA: TGCGCCAGCAGCCCCAGGACAGGCTTGAACACTGAAGCTTTCTTT. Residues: CASSPRTGLNTEAFF.